This T cell receptor beta chain derives from a study of human T cells and chemical hapten exposure. The CDR3 extends over 15 amino acids. Germline V gene data show CDR1 as SGHNT and CDR2 as YYREEE (reference sequence). The V gene lost 0 bases and the J gene lost 3 bases, with 13 bases spanning the gap. In TCRdb, the RACE reads were re-called with MiXCR into one record per CDR3 protein. The sample lists about 82,000 distinct CDR3 sequences; approximately 11% were seen once. The time point: patch test 3, about 24 weeks after DPC sensitization. Treatment given: therapeutic diphenylcyclopropenone sensitization with weekly scalp DPC.

The material sequenced was whole blood, taken in connection with sensitization to the hapten diphenylcyclopropenone (DPC). This sequence joins TRBV5-4 and TRBJ2-7, with D unclear. The clonotype originates from a woman in her forties or fifties with alopecia areata. Some clones in this sample may be carry-over from other donors' samples. CDR3 sequence: CASSLASGTRYEQYF. The CDR3 coding sequence is TGTGCCAGCAGCTTGGCGTCAGGCACCCGCTACGAGCAGTACTTC.